This T cell receptor beta chain derives from a study of T cells in Graves' hyperthyroidism and ophthalmopathy. Whole-study results and caveats: Blood also carried most thyroid clonotypes expanded above 0.001.

This clonotype occurred many times. The antigen is undetermined. Amplified TCR beta CDR3 regions derived from RNA transcripts. The HTBI primer set served for first-round RT-PCR of the TCR CDR3. MiXCR, run by TCRdb on the multiplex PCR reads, gives a single entry per CDR3 protein. Among around 200,000 distinct CDR3 sequences listed, around 17% were seen once. The clonotype comes from a man aged 35 to 55 with Graves' hyperthyroidism. The sequenced sample was blood.

The CDR3 region is CASSLIYGGGAQETQYF. CDR3 coding DNA: TGTGCCAGCAGCTTAATTTATGGCGGGGGGGCCCAAGAGACCCAGTACTTC. V is TRBV7-9 and J is TRBJ2-5, with 9 bases fitting TRBD2. This CDR3 comprises 17 residues. Trimming took 2 bases from V and 1 from J; bases not matched to a gene: 8. Germline V CDR1 and CDR2: SEHNR, FQNEAQ (reference sequence). Supplemented by reference TRBV7-9 and TRBJ2-5, the full variable domain reads DTGVSQNPRHKITKRGQNVTFRCDPISEHNRLYWYRQTLGQGPEFLTYFQNEAQLEKSRLLSDRFSAERPKGSFSTLEIQRTEQGDSAMYLCASSLIYGGGAQETQYFGPGTRLLVL.